The 30 T cell receptor beta chains presented below share a single source sample, sequenced in a study of T cell repertoires in cytomegalovirus infection (dated by TCRdb to the late 2010s). Their antigen targets remain unknown. The sample was run on an Illumina HiSeq 1500. The public sequencing data were trimmed at Q25 with fastp and processed into clonotypes with MiXCR by TCRdb, which kept only in-frame beta chains. Under each unique CDR3 protein, matching rows form one entry showing the most common genes and DNA. This sample gives roughly 700,000 distinct CDR3 sequences in total; roughly a third of them show up just once. 15% to 20% of the sample goes to the ten largest clones. This specimen's treatment or condition label, interpreted: in vitro stimulation with specific CMV peptide epitopes to enrich CMV-specific T cells. The sample was cultured PBMCs, taken from culture after CMV antigen stimulation. The receptors derive from a human donor in good health (CMV status not recorded). Some clones in this sample may be carry-over from other donors' samples.

In this sample, this clonotype turned up many times. The CDR3 here is CASSFFAGAGTGELFF. CDR3 nucleotides: TGTGCCAGCAGCTTCTTCGCGGGAGCGGGCACCGGGGAGCTGTTTTTT. The chain joins TRBV7-2 to TRBJ2-2, with 7 bases fitting TRBD2. CDR1 is SGHTA, CDR2 FQGNSA, per germline. CDR3 length: 16 amino acids. The junction had 8 bases not matched to a gene; V was cut back by 3 bases and J by 4 bases.

This clonotype was seen a few times. The chain combines TRBV6-2 or TRBV6-3 with TRBJ2-7; no clear D. The germline gives CDR1 MNHEY, CDR2 SVGEGT. V lost 6 bases to trimming and J lost 5 bases, with 8 bases between them. The CDR3 has 11 amino acids. CDR3: CASSHTDEQYF. The CDR3 DNA is TGTGCCAGCAGCCACACGGACGAGCAGTACTTC.

This clonotype came up a few times. This sequence joins TRBV6-5 and TRBJ2-7; D assignment may be TRBD1 or TRBD2 (6 bases each). Germline CDR1 and CDR2: MNHEY and SVGAGI. V was clipped by 2 bases and J by 1 base, with 12 bases between them. The CDR3 is 15 amino acids. CDR3 coding DNA: TGTGCCAGCAGTTACGGAGGGACAAATTCCTACGAGCAGTACTTC. This gives the protein CASSYGGTNSYEQYF.

This clonotype was counted between two and nine times. The rearrangement links TRBV7-6 to TRBJ2-3, with 8 positions matching TRBD2. The V segment lost 2 bases and the J segment 3 bases; nucleotides outside the gene matches: 7. The CDR3 covers 16 residues. Germline V CDR1 and CDR2: SGHVS, FNYEAQ. The CDR3, as DNA: TGTGCCAGCAGCTTAAAGAGCGCGGGGGGAACAGATACGCAGTATTTT. This sequence encodes CASSLKSAGGTDTQYF.

Regarding this clonotype: An end of the junction differs from the germline gene, which may be a read error. V and J are TRBV6-5 and TRBJ1-1; D gene uncertain. The CDR3 has 15 residues. The germline V gene has CDR1 MNHEY and CDR2 SVGAGI. The CDR3 loop is CAGSPRSGWDTEAFF. The CDR3 DNA sequence: TGTGCCGGCAGCCCTCGGAGCGGCTGGGACACTGAAGCTTTCTTT.

This clonotype was seen only a few times. V and J are TRBV19 and TRBJ1-1; D uncertain. The CDR3 runs 13 residues. Germline V lookup: CDR1 LNHDA, CDR2 SQIVND (reference sequence). Between the trimmed V and J ends, which lost 10 bases and 8 bases, there was a span of 20 bases. The CDR3 spells CAMTSNEASEAFF. CDR3 nucleotides: TGTGCCATGACCAGTAACGAAGCCTCAGAAGCTTTCTTT.

The CDR3 loop reads CASRGQANSYEQYF. The CDR3 nucleotides are TGTGCCAGCAGGGGACAGGCTAACTCCTACGAGCAGTACTTC. This chain links TRBV7-2 with TRBJ2-7; TRBD1 aligns across 8 bases. The CDR3 length is 14 residues. Per the germline V gene, CDR1 is SGHTA and CDR2 is FQGNSA. J lost 0 bases, V lost 6 bases, and 4 bases had no gene match.

This clonotype came up a few times. The rearrangement uses TRBV6-5 and TRBJ2-5; D perhaps matches TRBD2 (6 bases). V was trimmed by 2 bases and J by 1 base, leaving 8 bases between them. The CDR3 totals 14 residues. CDR1 and CDR2 from the germline V gene are MNHEY and SVGAGI. CDR3 sequence (DNA): TGTGCCAGCAGTTACGGCGGGATCCAAGAGACCCAGTACTTC. As protein: CASSYGGIQETQYF.

Worth noting for this clonotype: This may stem from a read error, because a much larger clone lies one nucleotide away. V gene TRBV7-2 combines with J gene TRBJ1-2, with a possible D match to TRBD1 (5 bases). V lost 5 bases to trimming and J lost 4 bases, with 11 bases between them. The CDR3 totals 13 residues. Germline V gene lookup returns CDR1 SGHTA and CDR2 FQGNSA. Here the CDR3 reads CASSTWDGYGYTF. CDR3 sequence (DNA): TGTGCCAGCAGCACCTGGGACGGCTATGGCTACACCTTC. Variable domain in full (rest from reference TRBV7-2 and TRBJ1-2): GAGVSQSPSNKVTEKGKDVELRCDPISGHTALYWYRQSLGQGLEFLIYFQGNSAPDKSGLPSDRFSAERTGGSVSTLTIQRTQQEDSAVYLCASSTWDGYGYTFGSGTRLTVV.

This clonotype has only a few counts. V and J are TRBV5-7 and TRBJ2-2; 10 bases align to TRBD1. TRBV5-7 is an ORF; its function is uncertain. The V and J ends lost 0 bases and 5 bases, in that order; junction bases with no gene match: 4. The CDR3 runs to 16 residues. DNA for the CDR3: TGTGCCAGCAGCTTGGTTGGGACAGGGGAAACCGGGGAGCTGTTTTTT. It yields the protein CASSLVGTGETGELFF.

This clonotype was picked up a small number of times. This sequence joins TRBV10-3 and TRBJ1-6; D gene ambiguous. This CDR3 has 12 residues. The germline V gene has CDR1 ENHRY and CDR2 SYGVKD. Trimming removed 6 bases at V and 9 bases at J, with 9 bases between. The CDR3 reads CAIRGSGSPLHF. CDR3 DNA sequence: TGTGCCATCAGGGGTTCGGGTTCACCCCTCCACTTT.

This clonotype was seen only a few times. The gene calls are TRBV20-1 and TRBJ1-1; TRBD1 matches 10 bases. The CDR3 runs 16 residues. J gave up 7 bases and V 2 bases, and 13 bases lay outside the gene matches. Germline assignment: CDR1 DFQATT and CDR2 SNEGSKA (reference sequence). The CDR3 spells CSARPPGQGLNGEAFF. CDR3 in DNA: TGCAGTGCTAGACCCCCGGGACAGGGGCTGAACGGTGAAGCTTTCTTT.

Concerning this clonotype itself: A read error may be the cause here, since a much bigger clone is one base away. The rearrangement joins TRBV7-2 to TRBJ2-2; D is unclear. Germline lookup yields CDR1 SGHTA and CDR2 FQGNSA. This CDR3 region has 13 residues. Trimming pared 7 bases from V and 4 bases from J, leaving 10 bases between. The CDR3 region has the DNA TGTGCCAGCAATCAAAGTAGCACCGGGGAGCTGTTTTTT. Translated, it gives CASNQSSTGELFF.

This clonotype was seen ten or more times. This chain joins TRBV7-9 and TRBJ1-4; the match to TRBD1 covers 10 bases. CDR1 SEHNR and CDR2 FQNEAQ come from the germline V gene (reference sequence). The CDR3 has 16 amino acids. Trimming removed 1 base from V and 6 bases from J; junction bases left unmatched: 5. CDR3 in amino acids: CASSLVTGGAYEKLFF. CDR3 DNA sequence: TGTGCCAGCAGCTTAGTGACAGGGGGCGCGTATGAAAAACTGTTTTTT.

The chain is built from TRBV6-1 and TRBJ1-6, with D unclear. The germline V gene has CDR1 MNHNS and CDR2 SASEGT. This CDR3 region has 14 residues. The germline V and J ends were trimmed by 4 bases and 9 bases, with 13 bases remaining between them. Here the CDR3 DNA reads TGTGCCAGCAGTGTTAGTTTGATCATTTCACCCCTCCACTTT. Encoded protein: CASSVSLIISPLHF.

This clonotype was observed a few times. The rearrangement uses TRBV7-2 and TRBJ2-1, with TRBD2 matching 14 bases. Trimming cost V 6 bases and J 8 bases; bases outside gene matches: 6. CDR3 size: 15 residues. Germline values: CDR1 SGHTA, CDR2 FQGNSA. CDR3 sequence reads: CASRLGLAGVDEQFF. The CDR3 nucleotides are TGTGCCAGCAGACTGGGACTAGCGGGAGTCGATGAGCAGTTCTTC.

This clonotype was picked up a small number of times. The chain has TRBV6-1 and TRBJ2-7; TRBD2 matches 8 bases. Germline CDR1 MNHNS, CDR2 SASEGT. CDR3 size: 16 residues. After removal of 5 bases from V and 0 bases from J, the junction contained 9 bases not matched to a gene. The CDR3 sequence: CASSRNIAGSSYEQYF. In nucleotides, the CDR3 is TGTGCCAGCAGTCGAAATATAGCGGGGAGCTCCTACGAGCAGTACTTC.

This clonotype was picked up a small number of times. V and J are TRBV5-1 and TRBJ1-1; no reliable D call. Germline V gives CDR1 SGHRS, CDR2 YFSETQ. Trimming removed 3 bases at V and 3 bases at J, with 15 bases between. The CDR3 is 15 amino acids. The chain's CDR3 is CASSSDGLSYTEAFF. The CDR3 bases are TGCGCCAGCAGCTCCGACGGGCTATCATACACTGAAGCTTTCTTT.

The chain joins TRBV20-1 to TRBJ1-4; perhaps TRBD1 as D (5 bases). The length of the CDR3 is 14 residues. Germline CDR1 and CDR2: DFQATT and SNEGSKA (reference sequence). V lost 7 bases and J lost 0, with 12 bases in between. The CDR3 reads CSEPRQTTNEKLFF. CDR3 sequence (DNA): TGCAGTGAACCCAGACAGACAACTAATGAAAAACTGTTTTTT.

This chain links TRBV15 with TRBJ2-1; D is possibly TRBD2 (6 bases). The ends were cut back, 5 bases at V and 2 bases at J, with 22 bases in the middle. Germline-derived CDR1 and CDR2 are LNHNV and YYDKDF (reference sequence). The CDR3 spans 18 residues. The CDR3 DNA follows: TGTGCCACCAGCTCTCTCCCGGGACTCAGCCCACCCTACAATGAGCAGTTCTTC. It is translated as CATSSLPGLSPPYNEQFF.

The chain carries TRBV7-2 and TRBJ2-7; 9 bases map to TRBD1. CDR3 size: 16 residues. Germline assignment: CDR1 SGHTA and CDR2 FQGNSA. The V segment lost 4 bases and the J segment 2 bases; nucleotides outside the gene matches: 9. The CDR3 spells CASSSRRDRATYEQYF. The CDR3 DNA follows: TGTGCCAGCAGCTCGCGGCGGGACAGGGCAACCTACGAGCAGTACTTC.

V and J are TRBV20-1 and TRBJ2-7; 8 bases fit TRBD2. The CDR3 consists of 15 residues. V shed 5 bases, J shed 6 bases, and the junction held 15 bases outside the gene matches. Germline lookup yields CDR1 DFQATT and CDR2 SNEGSKA (reference sequence). CDR3 nucleotides: TGCAGTGCTCCCCACGCAGTGGCGGGAGGCACCGAGCAGTACTTC. This sequence encodes CSAPHAVAGGTEQYF.

CDR3 nucleotide sequence: TGTGCCAGCAGTTTCACCGTTGGTGTGAGGGGGCAAAGGAATTCACCCCTCCACTTT. Translated, it gives CASSFTVGVRGQRNSPLHF. This chain joins TRBV28 and TRBJ1-6; TRBD1 matches at 7 bases. Germline V lookup: CDR1 MDHEN, CDR2 SYDVKM. Losses at the gene ends were 3 bases for V and 7 bases for J; bases not matched to a gene: 18. The CDR3 runs to 19 residues.

This chain connects TRBV7-9 to TRBJ2-1; 13 positions agree with TRBD2. Germline V lookup: CDR1 SEHNR, CDR2 FQNEAQ (reference sequence). The V and J ends lost 5 bases and 7 bases, in that order; junction bases with no gene match: 8. This CDR3 comprises 16 residues. This CDR3 is CASSPVTGLAGNEQFF. The CDR3 DNA is TGTGCCAGCAGCCCCGTCACGGGACTAGCGGGAAATGAGCAGTTCTTC.

The chain uses TRBV2 and TRBJ2-6; no reliable D call. CDR1 and CDR2 (germline): SNHLY, FYNNEI. V dropped 6 bases and J dropped 9 bases, with 15 bases sitting between them. There are 14 residues in the CDR3. The CDR3 loop is CASSPPLLGNVLTF. The CDR3 DNA reads as TGTGCCAGCAGCCCCCCTCTCCTGGGCAACGTCCTGACTTTC.

This clonotype has only a few counts. The CDR3 is CASSIERRTDIEQYF. CDR3 DNA: TGTGCCAGCAGTATAGAACGACGGACAGATATCGAGCAGTACTTC. V is TRBV6-6 and J is TRBJ2-7; maybe TRBD1 (6 bases). The CDR3 length is 15 residues. Trimming shortened V by 5 bases and J by 6 bases, and 20 bases separated the two germline ends. Per the germline V gene, CDR1 is MNHNY and CDR2 is SVGAGI (reference sequence).

A few counts support this clonotype. The chain is built from TRBV20-1 and TRBJ2-3; no definite D call. Trimming took off 5 bases at V and 6 bases at J, with 9 bases between the two ends. Looked up from germline, CDR1 is DFQATT and CDR2 is SNEGSKA (reference sequence). CDR3 size: 11 residues. The CDR3 here is CSALATDTQYF. The CDR3 region has the DNA TGCAGTGCTTTAGCAACCGATACGCAGTATTTT.

A few counts support this clonotype. This chain connects TRBV28 to TRBJ2-5; D possibly matches TRBD1 or TRBD2 (5 bases each). This CDR3 region has 14 residues. Trimming stripped 4 bases from V and 5 bases from J, with 14 bases between. Looked up from germline, CDR1 is MDHEN and CDR2 is SYDVKM. The CDR3 region is CASSSPGTVETQYF. DNA for the CDR3: TGTGCCAGCAGTTCCCCCGGGACGGTGGAGACCCAGTACTTC. The whole variable domain, remainder taken from reference TRBV28 and TRBJ2-5, is DVKVTQSSRYLVKRTGEKVFLECVQDMDHENMFWYRQDPGLGLRLIYFSYDVKMKEKGDIPEGYSVSREKKERFSLILESASTNQTSMYLCASSSPGTVETQYFGPGTRLLVL.

In DNA, the CDR3 is TGTGCCAGCTCGCCAAGAGCGGGAGCTAGCACAGATACGCAGTATTTT. It codes for CASSPRAGASTDTQYF. The chain has TRBV18 and TRBJ2-3; 8 nucleotides agree with TRBD2. The CDR3 sequence is 16 residues long. With V trimmed by 6 bases and J by 0 bases, 8 bases remained unmatched. The germline V gene encodes CDR1 KGHSH and CDR2 LQKENI.

V is TRBV19 and J is TRBJ2-3; perhaps TRBD1 as D (5 bases). Trimming removed 7 bases from V and 4 bases from J, with 9 bases in between. Germline loops: CDR1 LNHDA, CDR2 SQIVND (reference sequence). The CDR3 has 12 residues. The CDR3 DNA is TGTGCCAGTAACAAGGGGCCAGATACGCAGTATTTT. This codes for CASNKGPDTQYF. Together with reference TRBV19 and TRBJ2-3, the CDR3 gives the full variable domain: DGGITQSPKYLFRKEGQNVTLSCEQNLNHDAMYWYRQDPGQGLRLIYYSQIVNDFQKGDIAEGYSVSREKKESFPLTVTSAQKNPTAFYLCASNKGPDTQYFGPGTRLTVL.